Sequencing of this TCR beta chain was carried out in a study of vaccination effects on CD4 cells after COVID-19 (dated by TCRdb to between 2021 and 2023). Regarding the study in general: The ViraFEST assay stimulated PBMC with viral peptide pools and then used TCR sequencing to identify antigen-specific CD4+ T cell clonotypes by expansion. Post-vaccine samples across the study were collected a median of 72 days after the second dose, with a range of 14 to 241. SARS-CoV-2 spike-specific CD4+ TCR repertoires from before and after mRNA vaccination were compared in COVID-19 convalescent patients and in infection-naive vaccine recipients. The full study included 10 to 11 COVID-19 convalescent patients and several SARS-CoV-2-naive healthy vaccine recipients. Some 2.2 million PBMC per well were cultured in IMDM with about 5.4% human AB serum, 9 to 10 IU/ml IL-2 and gentamicin, plus 10 ug/ml peptides. Cultures from other donors in the study were sequenced with the Oncomine TCR Beta short-read assay on an Illumina iSeq 100. The paper as a whole reports these results and caveats: Among healthy vaccine recipients, nearly all vaccine-induced clones were SARS-CoV-2 mono-reactive, and just 1 of 255 was cross-reactive with common cold coronaviruses. Both infection-induced and vaccine-induced clones contracted markedly at late post-vaccination timepoints, which is consistent with waning T cell responses. Limitations of the study were the small number of convalescent patients and the absence of early post-infection timepoints.

About this clone itself: The antigen it binds to is not known. No much larger clonotype is one base removed from it; base qualities were not supplied.

CDR1 MNHEY and CDR2 SVGEGT were looked up in the germline V gene. The germline ends are 4 bases apart after V is trimmed by 0 bases and J by 5 bases. Its CDR3 holds 12 amino acids, cysteine through phenylalanine. Of all the DNA, just the CDR3 is kept, 36 bases in frame from base 1. Library prep was done by the immunoSEQ multiplex PCR assay. DNA from the cultured, isolated CD4+ T cells was subjected to TCR beta CDR3 sequencing. Under the source paper's analysis protocol: Non-productive TCR sequences were removed, reads were trimmed to the CDR3 region, and CDR3s of at least 7 amino acids were retained. The MANAFEST web app was used to identify antigen-specific clonotypes by comparing expansion in peptide wells with expansion in reference cultures. To count as positive, a clone had to show expansion at FDR<0.05 compared with the reference and with all other wells, an odds ratio above 5, and a frequency above 0.1% in two replicate wells. Cross-reactive clonotypes were defined as significantly expanded in SARS-CoV-2 spike wells and in at least one common cold coronavirus spike condition. Using the stringdist R package, CDR3 similarity was measured by Levenshtein distance, and unrooted trees were constructed with ape in R 3.6.1. TCRdb provides this immuneACCESS table in a form limited to in-frame rearrangements. Some clones are lacking; in checked studies, under half of them reflect an unresolved V gene, and why the rest are absent is not known. That table is the source of V, J and clone size, and D and trimming were worked out from the DNA. The sample records about 40,000 clones, about 62% of which are singletons. Roughly 8% of the sample is in the top ten clones.

After approximately eleven days of culture, CD4+ T cells were isolated with the EasySep CD4+ T cell isolation kit. Each participant got two doses of an mRNA SARS-CoV-2 vaccine, either BNT162b2 or mRNA-1273. Healthy vaccine recipients had no prior SARS-CoV-2 infection, confirmed by negative nucleocapsid antibodies before and after vaccination. Half of the culture medium was replaced with fresh IL-2-containing medium on days 3 and 7. Each peptide stimulation condition was cultured in triplicate wells unless otherwise noted. Using Ficoll-Paque Plus gradient centrifugation, PBMC were separated from whole blood and then either used fresh or cryopreserved at -140C. The QIAamp micro DNA kit was used to extract genomic DNA from the cultured CD4+ T cells.

The clonotype originates from a human donor who received a COVID-19 vaccine. The source material was CD4+ T cells from PBMCs cultured without peptide, sampled after COVID-19 vaccination. The chain is made from TRBV6-2 or TRBV6-3 and TRBJ2-5; confidence is insufficient to name the D gene. The CDR3 has the sequence CASSYSVETQYF. The sequence in DNA is TGTGCCAGCAGTTACTCGGTGGAGACCCAGTACTTC.